A selection of T cell receptor beta chains follows, all from one sample in a study of beta chain features in type 1 diabetes. Profiling relied on immunoSEQ multiplex PCR, and the TCRdb table lists in-frame clones only, not all of them. The profile shows some 240,000 clones, approximately 16% of them singletons. The sequencing input was naive CD4+ T cells from blood. All receptors derive from a man aged 25-40 years with type 1 diabetes. Each CDR3 is given without its conserved first and last residue. Fields, in order: CDR3 protein, V gene, J gene, D gene. A D gene is named only where the DNA matches it firmly.

CDR3aa: ASSLALTSGNEQF
v_gene: TRBV7-8
j_gene: TRBJ2-1
d_gene: TRBD2

CDR3aa: ASSSGLAGYNEQF
v_gene: TRBV7-2
j_gene: TRBJ2-1
d_gene: TRBD2

CDR3aa: ASRNSGRARNNEQF
v_gene: TRBV11-2
j_gene: TRBJ2-1
d_gene: TRBD2

CDR3aa: ASSDQETQY
v_gene: TRBV18
j_gene: TRBJ2-5
d_gene: .

CDR3aa: ASSQLQGFGTGELF
v_gene: TRBV7-9
j_gene: TRBJ2-2
d_gene: TRBD1

CDR3aa: ASSTGSSGNEQF
v_gene: TRBV14
j_gene: TRBJ2-1
d_gene: .

CDR3aa: ASSLLRGLPYNEQF
v_gene: TRBV7-2
j_gene: TRBJ2-1
d_gene: TRBD1

CDR3aa: ASSTAPSYNEQF
v_gene: TRBV19
j_gene: TRBJ2-1
d_gene: .

CDR3aa: ASIHAGYTEAF
v_gene: TRBV25-1
j_gene: TRBJ1-1
d_gene: .

CDR3aa: ASSRLPTRGGTQY
v_gene: TRBV7-3
j_gene: TRBJ2-3
d_gene: .

CDR3aa: ASSLAGSGANVLT
v_gene: TRBV7-2
j_gene: TRBJ2-6
d_gene: .

CDR3aa: ASSQAETQY
v_gene: TRBV14
j_gene: TRBJ2-5
d_gene: .

CDR3aa: ASSPGQNYGYT
v_gene: TRBV6-5
j_gene: TRBJ1-2
d_gene: .

CDR3aa: AISEPRGGYEQY
v_gene: TRBV10-3
j_gene: TRBJ2-7
d_gene: TRBD2

CDR3aa: ASSFSTDTQY
v_gene: TRBV7-6
j_gene: TRBJ2-3
d_gene: .

CDR3aa: ASSQLPTDTQY
v_gene: TRBV4-2
j_gene: TRBJ2-3
d_gene: .

CDR3aa: ASSLGAGQAYEQY
v_gene: TRBV7-7
j_gene: TRBJ2-7
d_gene: .

CDR3aa: AINRREQETQY
v_gene: TRBV10-3
j_gene: TRBJ2-5
d_gene: .

CDR3aa: ASRGTSGSAQY
v_gene: TRBV25-1
j_gene: TRBJ2-3
d_gene: TRBD2

CDR3aa: ASSPPGTSYNEQF
v_gene: TRBV27
j_gene: TRBJ2-1
d_gene: TRBD2

CDR3aa: ASTRSSYEQY
v_gene: TRBV30
j_gene: TRBJ2-7
d_gene: .

CDR3aa: ASSLRRVSYGYT
v_gene: TRBV5-6
j_gene: TRBJ1-2
d_gene: .

CDR3aa: ASSSQGAIRGNTEAF
v_gene: TRBV5-4
j_gene: TRBJ1-1
d_gene: TRBD1

CDR3aa: ASSPPVGEGGYT
v_gene: TRBV18
j_gene: TRBJ1-2
d_gene: .

CDR3aa: ASSSSSGRNEQF
v_gene: TRBV5-1
j_gene: TRBJ2-1
d_gene: TRBD2

CDR3aa: ASSPRTSGISTDTQY
v_gene: TRBV11-2
j_gene: TRBJ2-3
d_gene: TRBD2

CDR3aa: ASSLVGRGRETQY
v_gene: TRBV7-2
j_gene: TRBJ2-5
d_gene: .

CDR3aa: ASSSPTIADTQY
v_gene: TRBV7-2
j_gene: TRBJ2-3
d_gene: .

CDR3aa: ASSLFGENTEAF
v_gene: TRBV7-2
j_gene: TRBJ1-1
d_gene: .

CDR3aa: ASSPCGLAGVNTDTQY
v_gene: TRBV6-7
j_gene: TRBJ2-3
d_gene: TRBD2

CDR3aa: ASSFNGQETQY
v_gene: TRBV7-2
j_gene: TRBJ2-5
d_gene: .

CDR3aa: ASSTGPGVTQY
v_gene: TRBV27
j_gene: TRBJ2-5
d_gene: .

CDR3aa: ASSFRGRGDEQY
v_gene: TRBV7-2
j_gene: TRBJ2-7
d_gene: TRBD1

CDR3aa: ASSSPLADEGETQY
v_gene: TRBV7-9
j_gene: TRBJ2-5
d_gene: .

CDR3aa: ASSLYPDTQY
v_gene: TRBV28
j_gene: TRBJ2-3
d_gene: .

CDR3aa: ASSLGTGMSDTQY
v_gene: TRBV11-2
j_gene: TRBJ2-3
d_gene: TRBD1

CDR3aa: ASSFGGGQGASYEQY
v_gene: TRBV27
j_gene: TRBJ2-7
d_gene: TRBD1

CDR3aa: ASNPQGYEQY
v_gene: TRBV25-1
j_gene: .
d_gene: .

CDR3aa: ASSMDTGYGYT
v_gene: TRBV9
j_gene: TRBJ1-2
d_gene: .

CDR3aa: ASSLTVDEQY
v_gene: TRBV28
j_gene: TRBJ2-7
d_gene: .

CDR3aa: SVGQGIADTQY
v_gene: TRBV29-1
j_gene: TRBJ2-3
d_gene: .

CDR3aa: ASSWRGSDTQY
v_gene: TRBV7-2
j_gene: TRBJ2-3
d_gene: .

CDR3aa: ASRSQDRGWETQY
v_gene: TRBV27
j_gene: TRBJ2-5
d_gene: TRBD1

CDR3aa: SVVNRSTDTQY
v_gene: TRBV29-1
j_gene: TRBJ2-3
d_gene: .

CDR3aa: ASSRASESYEQY
v_gene: TRBV27
j_gene: TRBJ2-7
d_gene: .

CDR3aa: ASSSHVRQPYEQY
v_gene: TRBV7-6
j_gene: TRBJ2-7
d_gene: .

CDR3aa: ASSSRTVSSTDTQY
v_gene: TRBV5-6
j_gene: TRBJ2-3
d_gene: .

CDR3aa: ASSLEARAPHEQY
v_gene: TRBV5-1
j_gene: TRBJ2-7
d_gene: .

CDR3aa: ASGTSGTDTQY
v_gene: TRBV9
j_gene: TRBJ2-3
d_gene: TRBD2

CDR3aa: TITRGYGGELF
v_gene: TRBV29-1
j_gene: TRBJ2-2
d_gene: .

CDR3aa: ASSELGFLADTEAF
v_gene: TRBV2
j_gene: TRBJ1-1
d_gene: .